The 27 T cell receptor beta chains below all came from one sample that was sequenced in a study of CD8 T cells in Susac syndrome. Random hexamers were used to reverse transcribe about 0.5 to 1 ug of RNA. A single record per CDR3 protein comes from TCRdb applying MiXCR to the immunoSEQ multiplex PCR reads. Of around 130,000 distinct CDR3 sequences in the sample, about 95% are singletons; the top ten hold more than 0.095%. The sequencing input was CD4+ T cells from PBMCs. The receptor source for this set is a human donor in good health.

The chain has TRBV3-1 and TRBJ2-1; 8 bases line up with TRBD2. In germline, CDR1 is LGHDT, CDR2 YNNKEL (reference sequence). This CDR3 comprises 16 residues. With 4 bases clipped from V and 8 bases from J, the junction kept 13 bases outside the gene matches. The CDR3 is CASSRDLSAGGYEQFF. Here the CDR3 DNA reads TGTGCCAGCAGCCGAGACCTCTCCGCGGGAGGCTATGAGCAGTTCTTC.

This clonotype occurred once. The V and J genes are TRBV19 and TRBJ1-5, with TRBD1 matching over 8 bases. The CDR3 is made up of 15 amino acids. Germline values: CDR1 LNHDA, CDR2 SQIVND (reference sequence). The V gene end was trimmed by 6 bases and the J gene end by 3 bases; junction bases not matched to a gene: 7. CDR3 in DNA: TGTGCCAGTAGAAGAGGACAGGGCGCCAATCAGCCCCAGCATTTT. It codes for CASRRGQGANQPQHF.

This clonotype was observed a few times. The chain joins TRBV7-2 to TRBJ2-2, with D hard to call. Trimming pared 2 bases from V and 2 bases from J, leaving 3 bases between. The CDR3 consists of 13 residues. Germline assignment: CDR1 SGHTA and CDR2 FQGNSA. The CDR3 here is CASSLKNTGELFF. The CDR3 coding sequence is TGTGCCAGCAGCTTAAAAAACACCGGGGAGCTGTTTTTT. The full variable domain, in which reference TRBV7-2 and TRBJ2-2 provide the parts outside the CDR3, is GAGVSQSPSNKVTEKGKDVELRCDPISGHTALYWYRQSLGQGLEFLIYFQGNSAPDKSGLPSDRFSAERTGGSVSTLTIQRTQQEDSAVYLCASSLKNTGELFFGEGSRLTVL.

The rearrangement links TRBV5-1 to TRBJ2-3, with 7 bases lining up with TRBD2. The germline CDR1 and CDR2 sequences are SGHRS and YFSETQ. Germline trimming cut 1 base from V and 8 bases from J; bases unmatched to any gene: 16. This CDR3 has 17 residues. The CDR3 DNA reads TGCGCCAGCAGCTTGACGATCGACATTTCAGGGAGGGGTACGCAGTATTTT. Translation: CASSLTIDISGRGTQYF.

This sequence joins TRBV2 and TRBJ2-7, with D unclear. CDR1 SNHLY and CDR2 FYNNEI come from the germline V gene. The germline V and J ends were trimmed by 7 bases and 3 bases, with 7 bases remaining between them. This CDR3 is 11 amino acids long. CDR3 region: CASTSYYEQYF. The CDR3 nucleotides are TGTGCCAGCACCAGCTACTACGAGCAGTACTTC.

V and J are TRBV5-1 and TRBJ2-7; D is undetermined. V lost 2 bases, J lost 7 bases, and 7 bases lay in between. Germline lookup yields CDR1 SGHRS and CDR2 YFSETQ. CDR3 length: 11 residues. This chain's CDR3 is CASSFAREQYF. CDR3 nucleotide sequence: TGCGCCAGCAGCTTCGCAAGAGAGCAGTACTTC. Variable domain in full (rest from reference TRBV5-1 and TRBJ2-7): KAGVTQTPRYLIKTRGQQVTLSCSPISGHRSVSWYQQTPGQGLQFLFEYFSETQRNKGNFPGRFSGRQFSNSRSEMNVSTLELGDSALYLCASSFAREQYFGPGTRLTVT.

The V and J genes are TRBV2 and TRBJ2-5, with D possibly being TRBD1 (6 bases). The CDR3 is 15 residues long. Germline CDR1 reads SNHLY; CDR2 reads FYNNEI. Between the trimmed V and J ends, which lost 2 bases and 0 bases, there was a span of 10 bases. DNA of the CDR3: TGTGCCAGCAGTGAACAGGACAGCTACCAAGAGACCCAGTACTTC. This translates into CASSEQDSYQETQYF.

The rearrangement uses TRBV20-1 and TRBJ2-4; D could derive from TRBD1 or TRBD2 (5 bases each). CDR1 and CDR2 (germline): DFQATT, SNEGSKA (reference sequence). The CDR3 has 14 residues. V lost 4 bases and J 6 bases, leaving 16 bases between the germline ends. The CDR3 sequence is CSAKGPPRGNIQYF. CDR3 nucleotide sequence: TGCAGTGCTAAGGGACCTCCCCGTGGAAACATTCAGTACTTC.

This clonotype was counted between two and nine times. The chain employs TRBV25-1 and TRBJ2-5; D unclear. CDR1 is MGHDK, CDR2 SYGVNS, per germline. The V gene lost 7 bases and the J gene lost 5 bases, with 8 bases spanning the gap. CDR3 length: 11 amino acids. In DNA form, the CDR3 reads TGTGCCAGCATTCTTGGGGAGACCCAGTACTTC. Translated: CASILGETQYF.

The J gene is TRBJ2-3, the V gene TRBV7-9, with TRBD1 matching 8 bases. V gave up 3 bases and J gave up 4 bases; unmatched junction bases: 3. CDR3 length equals 14 residues. CDR1 and CDR2 (germline): SEHNR, FQNEAQ (reference sequence). The CDR3 region has the DNA TGTGCCAGCAGCTTGACAGGGGATGCAGATACGCAGTATTTT. This gives the protein CASSLTGDADTQYF.

This clonotype was seen once. V and J are TRBV4-1 and TRBJ2-3; D gene unclear. The V end was cut by 2 bases, the J end by 7 bases, with 10 bases between. The CDR3 runs to 13 residues. The V gene's germline CDR1 is MGHRA and CDR2 YSYEKL. CDR3 loop: CASSQPRAYTQYF. For the CDR3, the DNA is TGCGCCAGCAGCCAACCAAGGGCATATACGCAGTATTTT.

The chain has TRBV24-1 and TRBJ2-1; 8 nucleotides agree with TRBD2. CDR1 and CDR2 (germline): KGHDR, SFDVKD. There are 15 residues in the CDR3. V was pared by 3 bases and J by 6 bases, with 6 bases of the junction left unmatched. The CDR3 is CATSDARLASNEQFF. Written as DNA, the CDR3 is TGTGCCACCAGTGATGCCCGACTAGCGAGCAATGAGCAGTTCTTC.

The rearrangement uses TRBV29-1 and TRBJ2-7, with 10 nucleotides matching TRBD1. Trimming took 7 bases from V and 3 from J; bases not matched to a gene: 12. Germline V gene lookup returns CDR1 SQVTM and CDR2 ANQGSEA. CDR3 length: 15 residues. In nucleotides, the CDR3 is TGCAGCGCTCAATCCACCCGGGACAGGGGCTACGAGCAGTACTTC. It yields the protein CSAQSTRDRGYEQYF.

V is TRBV28 and J is TRBJ1-4; D is unresolved. In germline, CDR1 is MDHEN, CDR2 SYDVKM. The CDR3 is 16 residues long. Trimming stripped 3 bases from V and 0 bases from J, with 11 bases between. Written as DNA, the CDR3 is TGTGCCAGCAGTTTCGGGTTGTCAACAACTAATGAAAAACTGTTTTTT. Translating it yields CASSFGLSTTNEKLFF.

This sequence joins TRBV10-3 and TRBJ1-1; unclear D gene. The V and J ends lost 3 bases and 1 base respectively, with 12 bases between them. CDR1 ENHRY and CDR2 SYGVKD come from the germline V gene. The CDR3 contains 15 residues. CDR3 sequence: CAISDPGRPNTEAFF. CDR3 coding DNA: TGTGCCATCAGTGACCCTGGACGACCGAACACTGAAGCTTTCTTT.

The chain employs TRBV4-1 and TRBJ1-4; a weak D match, TRBD1 (6 bases). Germline V gives CDR1 MGHRA, CDR2 YSYEKL. The CDR3 is 15 residues long. The V gene lost 2 bases and the J gene lost 6 bases, with 13 bases spanning the gap. DNA for the CDR3: TGCGCCAGCAGCCAATTGGGACATCAGGATGAAAAACTGTTTTTT. It codes for CASSQLGHQDEKLFF.

The rearrangement links TRBV5-1 to TRBJ2-7; D gene ambiguous. Trimming removed 0 bases at V and 0 bases at J, with 10 bases between. Per germline, CDR1 SGHRS and CDR2 YFSETQ. This CDR3 contains 15 residues. DNA for the CDR3: TGCGCCAGCAGCTTGGCCCCCAGCTCCTCCTACGAGCAGTACTTC. This codes for CASSLAPSSSYEQYF.

V is TRBV6-1 and J is TRBJ2-5; D is perhaps TRBD2 (5 bases). V lost 4 bases and J lost 5, with 14 bases in between. This CDR3 is built from 14 residues. Germline-derived CDR1 and CDR2 are MNHNS and SASEGT. CDR3 protein: CASSGTGREETQYF. CDR3 nucleotides: TGTGCCAGCAGTGGGACTGGTCGTGAGGAGACCCAGTACTTC.

The genes are TRBV4-1 and TRBJ1-1, with D perhaps TRBD1 (6 bases). The CDR3 runs to 16 residues. Trimming left V 0 bases short and J 1 base short, with 12 bases between. Germline-derived CDR1 and CDR2 are MGHRA and YSYEKL. CDR3 region: CASSQDPGAGNTEAFF. Here the CDR3 DNA reads TGCGCCAGCAGCCAAGACCCGGGGGCTGGGAACACTGAAGCTTTCTTT.

The J gene is TRBJ2-7, the V gene TRBV9; a weak D match, TRBD1 (6 bases). Per germline, CDR1 SGDLS and CDR2 YYNGEE. The CDR3 runs 17 residues. V lost 4 bases and J 2 bases, leaving 22 bases between the germline ends. DNA for the CDR3: TGTGCCAGCAGCACGAGTTGGCTTGGGACACCCCCCTACGAGCAGTACTTC. Protein sequence: CASSTSWLGTPPYEQYF.

The V call is TRBV14, the J call TRBJ1-4; 7 positions match TRBD1. J was trimmed by 14 bases and V by 4 bases; bases with no gene match: 7. The CDR3 spans 12 residues. CDR1 is SGHDN, CDR2 FVKESK, per germline. The CDR3 region is CASSPSGQALFF. The DNA of the CDR3 is TGTGCCAGCAGCCCATCTGGACAGGCGCTGTTTTTT.

V gene TRBV5-4 combines with J gene TRBJ2-2; D is unclear. The CDR3 length is 13 residues. V dropped 1 base and J dropped 2 bases, with 3 bases sitting between them. Germline V lookup: CDR1 SGHNT, CDR2 YYREEE (reference sequence). The CDR3 DNA reads TGTGCCAGCAGCTTGTACAACACCGGGGAGCTGTTTTTT. Amino acid sequence: CASSLYNTGELFF.

This chain links TRBV20-1 with TRBJ2-5; D might be TRBD2 (6 bases). V was shortened by 1 base and J by 5 bases, with 20 bases between the two germline ends. The germline CDR1 and CDR2 sequences are DFQATT and SNEGSKA (reference sequence). CDR3 length: 16 residues. As DNA, the CDR3 is TGCAGTGCTAGAGGCTTGGGCGGGAACGCATTGGAGACCCAGTACTTC. Translating gives CSARGLGGNALETQYF.

The chain has TRBV29-1 and TRBJ2-5, with D possibly matching TRBD1 (6 bases). V was shortened by 6 bases and J by 5 bases, with 34 bases between the two germline ends. Germline V CDR1 and CDR2: SQVTM, ANQGSEA. The CDR3 extends over 19 amino acids. CDR3 sequence reads: CSVAATGTPHFGGSETQYF. The CDR3 region has the DNA TGCAGCGTAGCAGCGACCGGGACACCCCACTTCGGCGGTTCCGAGACCCAGTACTTC.

The rearrangement links TRBV3-1 to TRBJ2-6; D unresolved. V lost 10 bases, J lost 4 bases, and 8 bases lay in between. Germline V gene sequence: CDR1 LGHDT, CDR2 YNNKEL (reference sequence). CDR3 length: 12 amino acids. The CDR3 bases are TGTGCCACTTCGTCAGGGGCCAACGTCCTGACTTTC. Residues: CATSSGANVLTF.

The chain recombines TRBV4-1 with TRBJ2-1; 10 nucleotides align to TRBD2. The CDR3 has 17 amino acids. Germline V gives CDR1 MGHRA, CDR2 YSYEKL. V lost 1 base and J lost 4; bases outside the gene matches: 7. Here the CDR3 DNA reads TGCGCCAGCAGCCAAGTCCTCCTAGCGGGAGCTTACAATGAGCAGTTCTTC. Protein sequence: CASSQVLLAGAYNEQFF.

The chain uses TRBV28 and TRBJ2-7; TRBD2 matches 13 bases. In germline, CDR1 is MDHEN, CDR2 SYDVKM. The CDR3 has 13 residues. J was trimmed by 3 bases and V by 8 bases; bases with no gene match: 1. The CDR3 bases are TGTGCCAGCCGGACTAGCGGGGGCTACGAGCAGTACTTC. It is translated as CASRTSGGYEQYF.